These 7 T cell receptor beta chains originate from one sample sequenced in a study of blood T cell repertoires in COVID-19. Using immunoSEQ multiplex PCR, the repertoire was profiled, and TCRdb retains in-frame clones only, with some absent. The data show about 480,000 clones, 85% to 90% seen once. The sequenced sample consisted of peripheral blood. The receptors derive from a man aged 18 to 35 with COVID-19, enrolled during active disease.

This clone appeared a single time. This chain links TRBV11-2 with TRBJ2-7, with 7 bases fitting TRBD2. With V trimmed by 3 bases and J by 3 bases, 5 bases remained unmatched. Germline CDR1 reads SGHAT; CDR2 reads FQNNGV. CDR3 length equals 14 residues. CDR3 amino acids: CASSFRRGIYEQYF. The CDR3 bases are TGTGCCAGCAGCTTTAGGCGGGGGATCTACGAGCAGTACTTC.

CDR3 sequence reads: CATSGTEETQYF. The CDR3 nucleotides are TGTGCCACCAGTGGGACAGAAGAGACCCAGTACTTC. This chain links TRBV24-1 with TRBJ2-5, with D tentatively TRBD1 (6 bases). CDR1 is KGHDR and CDR2 is SFDVKD in the germline V gene. V dropped 5 bases and J dropped 3 bases, with 6 bases sitting between them. The CDR3 has 12 residues.

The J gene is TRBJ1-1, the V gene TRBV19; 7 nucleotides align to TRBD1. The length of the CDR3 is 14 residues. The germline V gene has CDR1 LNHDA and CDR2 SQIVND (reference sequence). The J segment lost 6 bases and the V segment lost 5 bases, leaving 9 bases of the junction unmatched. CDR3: CASSPQIGTAEAFF. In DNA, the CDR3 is TGTGCCAGTAGTCCTCAAATAGGGACAGCTGAAGCTTTCTTT.

The CDR3: CASSPNRRPYNEQFF. In DNA, the CDR3 is TGTGCCAGTAGCCCCAACCGGAGACCCTACAATGAGCAGTTCTTC. This sequence joins TRBV19 and TRBJ2-1; D ambiguous. Germline V lookup: CDR1 LNHDA, CDR2 SQIVND (reference sequence). The CDR3 is made up of 15 amino acids. V dropped 6 bases and J dropped 2 bases, with 14 bases sitting between them.

The CDR3 spells CASSLGSSGNEQFF. CDR3 nucleotides: TGCGCCAGCAGCTTGGGTTCTAGCGGAAATGAGCAGTTCTTC. The rearrangement joins TRBV5-1 to TRBJ2-1; 7 bases are a match to TRBD2. The J segment lost 7 bases and the V segment lost 0 bases, leaving 4 bases of the junction unmatched. The CDR3 runs 14 residues. CDR1 and CDR2 from the germline V gene are SGHRS and YFSETQ.

CDR3: CASSYGRSNQPQHF. CDR3 DNA: TGTGCCAGCAGTTACGGTCGTAGCAATCAGCCCCAGCATTTT. The chain couples TRBV3-1 (or the pseudogene TRBV3-2) to TRBJ1-5, with D unresolved. From germline, CDR1 is LGHDT and CDR2 YNNKEL (reference sequence). CDR3 length equals 14 residues. Trimming took off 6 bases at V and 0 bases at J, with 9 bases between the two ends.

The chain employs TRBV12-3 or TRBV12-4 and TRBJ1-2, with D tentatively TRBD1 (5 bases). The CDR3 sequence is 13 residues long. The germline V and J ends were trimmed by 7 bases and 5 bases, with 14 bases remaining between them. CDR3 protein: CASTKSGGYGYTF. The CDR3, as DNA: TGTGCCAGCACTAAGTCCGGGGGTTATGGCTACACCTTC.